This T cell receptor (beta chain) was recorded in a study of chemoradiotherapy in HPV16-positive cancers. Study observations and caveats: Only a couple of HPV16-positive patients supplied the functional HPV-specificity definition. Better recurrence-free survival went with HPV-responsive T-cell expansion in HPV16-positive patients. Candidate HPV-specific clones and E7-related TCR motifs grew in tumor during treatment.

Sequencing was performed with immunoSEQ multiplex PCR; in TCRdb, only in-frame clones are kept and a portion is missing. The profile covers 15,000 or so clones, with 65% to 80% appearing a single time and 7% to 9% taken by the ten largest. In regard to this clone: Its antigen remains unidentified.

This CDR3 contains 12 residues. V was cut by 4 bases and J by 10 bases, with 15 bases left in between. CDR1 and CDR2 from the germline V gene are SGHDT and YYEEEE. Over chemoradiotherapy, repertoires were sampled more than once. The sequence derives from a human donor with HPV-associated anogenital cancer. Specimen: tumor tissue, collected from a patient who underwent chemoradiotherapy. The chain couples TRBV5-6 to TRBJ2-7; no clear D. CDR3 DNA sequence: TGTGCCAGCAGCGCGGCGTCGTCATTCCAGTACTTC. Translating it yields CASSAASSFQYF.